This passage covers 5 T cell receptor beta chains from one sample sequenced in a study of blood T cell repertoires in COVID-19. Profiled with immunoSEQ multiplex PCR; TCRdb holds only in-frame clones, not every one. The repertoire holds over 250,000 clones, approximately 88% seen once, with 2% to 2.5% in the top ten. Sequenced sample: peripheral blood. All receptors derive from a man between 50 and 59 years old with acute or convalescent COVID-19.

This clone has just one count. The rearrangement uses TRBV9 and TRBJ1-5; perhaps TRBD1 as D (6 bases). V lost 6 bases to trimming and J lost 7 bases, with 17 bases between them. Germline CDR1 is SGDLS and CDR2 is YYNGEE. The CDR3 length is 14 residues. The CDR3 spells CASTSGGAGQPQHF. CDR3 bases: TGTGCCAGCACCTCCGGGGGGGCTGGCCAGCCCCAGCATTTT. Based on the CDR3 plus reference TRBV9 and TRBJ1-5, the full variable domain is DSGVTQTPKHLITATGQRVTLRCSPRSGDLSVYWYQQSLDQGLQFLIQYYNGEERAKGNILERFSAQQFPDLHSELNLSSLELGDSALYFCASTSGGAGQPQHFGDGTRLSIL.

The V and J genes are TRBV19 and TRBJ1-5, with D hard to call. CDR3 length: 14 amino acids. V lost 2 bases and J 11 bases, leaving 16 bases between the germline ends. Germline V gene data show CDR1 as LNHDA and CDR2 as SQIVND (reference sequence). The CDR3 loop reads CASSIRLSRQTQHF. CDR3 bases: TGTGCCAGTAGTATAAGACTCTCGAGGCAGACCCAGCATTTT.

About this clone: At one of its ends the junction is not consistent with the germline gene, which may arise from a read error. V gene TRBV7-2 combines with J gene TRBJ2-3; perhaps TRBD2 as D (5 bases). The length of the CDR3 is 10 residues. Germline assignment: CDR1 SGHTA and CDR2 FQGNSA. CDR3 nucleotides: TGTGCCAGCAGCTTAGAGGCCCTAGCATTT. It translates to CASSLEALAF.

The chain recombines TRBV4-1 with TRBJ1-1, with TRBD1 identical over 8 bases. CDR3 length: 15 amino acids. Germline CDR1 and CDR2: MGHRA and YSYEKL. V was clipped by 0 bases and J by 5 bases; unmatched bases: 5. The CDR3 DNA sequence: TGCGCCAGCAGCCAAGATGTACAGGGGGGTACTGAAGCTTTCTTT. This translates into CASSQDVQGGTEAFF.

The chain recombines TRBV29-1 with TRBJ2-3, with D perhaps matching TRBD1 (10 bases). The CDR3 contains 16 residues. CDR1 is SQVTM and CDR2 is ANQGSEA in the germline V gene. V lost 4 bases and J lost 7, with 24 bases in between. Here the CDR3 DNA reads TGCAGCGTTGTTCCTGGTAGCGGGGGACAGGGGAATACGCAGTATTTT. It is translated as CSVVPGSGGQGNTQYF.